Below, one TCR beta chain is given with its context. What it binds is not known. The V and J ends lost 4 bases and 4 bases, in that order; junction bases with no gene match: 9. Germline V lookup: CDR1 MNHNY, CDR2 SVGAGI (reference sequence). The CDR3 contains 15 residues. The entry originates in a study of T cell responses to AZD1222 COVID-19 vaccine. About the research overall: Analyses pooled second doses at about 4 or about 12 weeks. Notes on the study in general: Variant regions that are unmutated are reportedly the target of nearly half of spike-specific TCRs. Baseline seropositives among AZD1222 recipients totaled only five or six. Across spike, vaccine-associated CD4 TCRs were found, dominant at 160-218 and 743-854.

Libraries were prepared by immunoSEQ multiplex PCR; TCRdb keeps only in-frame clonotypes and omits some of them. Of over 150,000 clones listed, about nine tenths are singletons. Sample: peripheral blood, taken on day 0 of AZD1222 vaccination. The genes are TRBV6-6 and TRBJ2-5; TRBD1 aligns across 7 bases. This receptor was identified in an adult in good health. The CDR3 DNA reads TGTGCCAGCAGTTTGTATCAGGGGGTTGGAGAGACCCAGTACTTC. Its protein is CASSLYQGVGETQYF.